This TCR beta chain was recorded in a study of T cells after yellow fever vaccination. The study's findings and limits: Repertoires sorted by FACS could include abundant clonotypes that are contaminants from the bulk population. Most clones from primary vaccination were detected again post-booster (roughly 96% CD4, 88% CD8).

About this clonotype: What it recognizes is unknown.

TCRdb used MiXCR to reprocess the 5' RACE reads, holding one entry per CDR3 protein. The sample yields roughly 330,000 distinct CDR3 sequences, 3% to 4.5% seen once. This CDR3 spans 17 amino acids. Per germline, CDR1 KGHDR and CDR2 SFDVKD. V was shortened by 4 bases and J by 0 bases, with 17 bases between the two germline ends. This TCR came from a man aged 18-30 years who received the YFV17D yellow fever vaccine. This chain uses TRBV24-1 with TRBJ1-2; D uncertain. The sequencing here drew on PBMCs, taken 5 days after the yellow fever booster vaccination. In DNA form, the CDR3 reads TGTGCCACCAGTGAGGAGGACGAAACCTCGGCTAACTATGGCTACACCTTC. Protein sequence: CATSEEDETSANYGYTF.